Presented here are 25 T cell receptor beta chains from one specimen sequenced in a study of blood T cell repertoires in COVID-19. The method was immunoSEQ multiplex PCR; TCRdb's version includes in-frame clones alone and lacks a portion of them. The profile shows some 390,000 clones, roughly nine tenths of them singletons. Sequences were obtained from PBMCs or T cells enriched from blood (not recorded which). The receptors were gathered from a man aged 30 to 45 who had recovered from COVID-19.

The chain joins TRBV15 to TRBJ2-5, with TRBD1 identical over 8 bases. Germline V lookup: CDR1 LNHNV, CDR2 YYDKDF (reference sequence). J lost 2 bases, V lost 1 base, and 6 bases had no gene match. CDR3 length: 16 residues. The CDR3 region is CATSRGLQGGQETQYF. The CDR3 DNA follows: TGTGCCACCAGCAGAGGTCTACAGGGGGGACAAGAGACCCAGTACTTC.

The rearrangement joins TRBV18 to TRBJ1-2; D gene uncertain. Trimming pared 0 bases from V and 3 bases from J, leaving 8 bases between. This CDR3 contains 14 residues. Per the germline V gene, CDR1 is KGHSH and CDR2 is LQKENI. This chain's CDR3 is CASSPPGRDYGYTF. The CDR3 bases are TGTGCCAGCTCACCACCGGGGAGGGACTATGGCTACACCTTC.

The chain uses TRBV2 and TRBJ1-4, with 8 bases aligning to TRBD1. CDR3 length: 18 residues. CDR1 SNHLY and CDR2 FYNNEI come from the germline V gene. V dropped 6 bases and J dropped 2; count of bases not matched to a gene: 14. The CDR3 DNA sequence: TGTGCCAGCAGAAACGGACAGGGCGGTTTTTCGACTAATGAAAAACTGTTTTTT. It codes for CASRNGQGGFSTNEKLFF.

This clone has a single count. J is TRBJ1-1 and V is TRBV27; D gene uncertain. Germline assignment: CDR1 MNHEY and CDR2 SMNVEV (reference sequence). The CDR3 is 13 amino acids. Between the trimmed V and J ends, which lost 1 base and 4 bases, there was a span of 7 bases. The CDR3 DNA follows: TGTGCCAGCAGTTTATTTAGAGCCACTGAAGCTTTCTTT. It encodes CASSLFRATEAFF.

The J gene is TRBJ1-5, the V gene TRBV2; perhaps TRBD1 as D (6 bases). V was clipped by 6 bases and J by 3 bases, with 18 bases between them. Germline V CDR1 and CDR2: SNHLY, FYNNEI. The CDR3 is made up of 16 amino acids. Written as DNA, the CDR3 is TGTGCCAGCAGCCTTCGGGACATCCCTTTCAATCAGCCCCAGCATTTT. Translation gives CASSLRDIPFNQPQHF.

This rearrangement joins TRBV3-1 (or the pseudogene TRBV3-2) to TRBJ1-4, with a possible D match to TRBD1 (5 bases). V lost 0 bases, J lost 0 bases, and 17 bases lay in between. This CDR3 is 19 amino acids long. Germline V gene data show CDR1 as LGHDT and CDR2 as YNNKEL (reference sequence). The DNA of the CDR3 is TGTGCCAGCAGCCAAGAACCCCGACGGGGGACGGCAACTAATGAAAAACTGTTTTTT. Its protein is CASSQEPRRGTATNEKLFF.

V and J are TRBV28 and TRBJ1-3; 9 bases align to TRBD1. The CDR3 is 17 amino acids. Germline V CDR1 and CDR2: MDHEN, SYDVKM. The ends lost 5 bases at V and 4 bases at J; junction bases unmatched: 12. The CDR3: CASSLLPPGTGGNTIYF. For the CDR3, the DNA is TGTGCCAGCAGTCTCCTCCCTCCCGGGACAGGGGGAAACACCATATATTTT.

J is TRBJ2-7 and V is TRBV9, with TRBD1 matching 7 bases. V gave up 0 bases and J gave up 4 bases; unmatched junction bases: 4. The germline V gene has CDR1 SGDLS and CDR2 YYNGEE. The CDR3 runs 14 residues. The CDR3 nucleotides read TGTGCCAGCAGCGTAGGATCAGGGGGTTACGAGCAGTACTTC. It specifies CASSVGSGGYEQYF.

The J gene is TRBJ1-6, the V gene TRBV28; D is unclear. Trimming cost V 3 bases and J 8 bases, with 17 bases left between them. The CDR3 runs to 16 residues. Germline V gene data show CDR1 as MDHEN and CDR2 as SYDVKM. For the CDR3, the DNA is TGTGCCAGCAGTTTTTTCCGGGCCTCGGGGTATTCACCCCTCCACTTT. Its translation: CASSFFRASGYSPLHF.

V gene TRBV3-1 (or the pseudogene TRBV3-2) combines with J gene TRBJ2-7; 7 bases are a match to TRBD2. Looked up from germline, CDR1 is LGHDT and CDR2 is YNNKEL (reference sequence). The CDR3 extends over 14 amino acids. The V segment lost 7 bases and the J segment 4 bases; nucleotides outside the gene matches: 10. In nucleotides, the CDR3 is TGTGCCAGCACTGGGCTAGCGGAACCGTACGAGCAGTACTTC. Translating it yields CASTGLAEPYEQYF.

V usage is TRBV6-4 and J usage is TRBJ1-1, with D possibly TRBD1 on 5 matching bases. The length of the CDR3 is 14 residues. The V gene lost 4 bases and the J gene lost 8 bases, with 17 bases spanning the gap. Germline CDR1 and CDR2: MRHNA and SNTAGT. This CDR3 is CASSGGPWGTEAFF. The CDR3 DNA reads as TGTGCCAGCAGTGGCGGACCGTGGGGCACGGAAGCTTTCTTT.

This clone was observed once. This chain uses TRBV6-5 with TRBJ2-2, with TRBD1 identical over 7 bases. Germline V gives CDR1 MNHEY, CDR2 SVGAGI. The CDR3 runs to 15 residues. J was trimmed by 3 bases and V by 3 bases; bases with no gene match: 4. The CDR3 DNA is TGTGCCAGCAGTTATAGTGACAGGGACACCGGGGAGCTGTTTTTT. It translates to CASSYSDRDTGELFF.

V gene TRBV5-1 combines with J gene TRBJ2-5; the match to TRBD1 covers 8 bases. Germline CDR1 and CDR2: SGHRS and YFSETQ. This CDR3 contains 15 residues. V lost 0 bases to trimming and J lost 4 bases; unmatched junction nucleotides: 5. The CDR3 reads CASSLDRGWGETQYF. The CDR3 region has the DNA TGCGCCAGCAGCTTGGACAGGGGGTGGGGAGAGACCCAGTACTTC.

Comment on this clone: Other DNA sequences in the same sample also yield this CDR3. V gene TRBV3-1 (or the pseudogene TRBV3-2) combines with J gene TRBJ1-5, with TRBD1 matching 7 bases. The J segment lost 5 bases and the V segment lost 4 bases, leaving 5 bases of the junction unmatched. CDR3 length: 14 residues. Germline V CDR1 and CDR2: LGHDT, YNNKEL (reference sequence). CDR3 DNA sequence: TGTGCCAGCAGCCCGAGACAGGGACATCAGCCCCAGCATTTT. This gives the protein CASSPRQGHQPQHF.

Here the CDR3 DNA reads TGTGCCAGTGGTAGCCCAAGTCAGCGACGGAACACCGGGGAGCTGTTTTTT. It yields the protein CASGSPSQRRNTGELFF. The gene calls are TRBV19 and TRBJ2-2, with no clear D. The CDR3 consists of 17 residues. CDR1 is LNHDA and CDR2 is SQIVND in the germline V gene (reference sequence). Trimming took off 8 bases at V and 1 base at J, with 20 bases between the two ends.

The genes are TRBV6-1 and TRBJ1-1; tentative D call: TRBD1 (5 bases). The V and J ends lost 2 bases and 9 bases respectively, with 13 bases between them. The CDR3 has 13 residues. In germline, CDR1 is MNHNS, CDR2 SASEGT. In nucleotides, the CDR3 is TGTGCCAGCAGTGAACAGAGGCAGGGAAAAGCTTTCTTT. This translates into CASSEQRQGKAFF.

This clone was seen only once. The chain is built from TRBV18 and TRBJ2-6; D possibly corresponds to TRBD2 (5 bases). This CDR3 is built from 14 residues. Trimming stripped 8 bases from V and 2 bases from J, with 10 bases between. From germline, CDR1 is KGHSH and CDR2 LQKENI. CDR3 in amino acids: CASPGWAGANVLTF. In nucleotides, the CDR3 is TGTGCCAGCCCGGGGTGGGCTGGGGCCAACGTCCTGACTTTC.

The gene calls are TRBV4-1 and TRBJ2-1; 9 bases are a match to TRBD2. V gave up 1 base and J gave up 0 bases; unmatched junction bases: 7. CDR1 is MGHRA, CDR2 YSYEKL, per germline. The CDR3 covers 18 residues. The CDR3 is CASSQGLLAGFSYNEQFF. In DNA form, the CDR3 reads TGCGCCAGCAGCCAAGGGTTGCTAGCGGGGTTCTCCTACAATGAGCAGTTCTTC.

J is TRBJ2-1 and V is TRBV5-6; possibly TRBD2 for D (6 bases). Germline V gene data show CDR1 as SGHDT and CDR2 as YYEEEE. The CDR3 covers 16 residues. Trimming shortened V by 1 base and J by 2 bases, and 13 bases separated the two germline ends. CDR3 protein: CASSLFSGRTYNEQFF. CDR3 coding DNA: TGTGCCAGCAGCTTGTTTAGCGGCCGGACCTACAATGAGCAGTTCTTC.

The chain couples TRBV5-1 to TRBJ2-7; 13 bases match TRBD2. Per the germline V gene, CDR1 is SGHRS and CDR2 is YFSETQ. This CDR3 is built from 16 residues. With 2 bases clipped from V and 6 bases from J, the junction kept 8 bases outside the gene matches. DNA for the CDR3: TGCGCCAGCAGCTTCTACGGGACTAGCGGGATCGGCGAGCAGTACTTC. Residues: CASSFYGTSGIGEQYF.

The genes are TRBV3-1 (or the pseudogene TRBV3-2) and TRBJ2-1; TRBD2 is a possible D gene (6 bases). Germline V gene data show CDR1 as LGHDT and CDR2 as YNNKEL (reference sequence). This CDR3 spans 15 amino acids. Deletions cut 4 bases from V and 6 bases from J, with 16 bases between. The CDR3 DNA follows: TGTGCCAGCAGCCCGCGGGGCGCCCGATCCAATGAGCAGTTCTTC. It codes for CASSPRGARSNEQFF.

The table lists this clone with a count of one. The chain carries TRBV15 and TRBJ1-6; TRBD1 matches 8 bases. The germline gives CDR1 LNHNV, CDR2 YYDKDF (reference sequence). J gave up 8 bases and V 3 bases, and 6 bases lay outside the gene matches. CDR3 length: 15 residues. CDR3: CATSSRDRGYSPLHF. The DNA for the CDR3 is TGTGCCACCAGCAGTAGAGACAGGGGATATTCACCCCTCCACTTT.

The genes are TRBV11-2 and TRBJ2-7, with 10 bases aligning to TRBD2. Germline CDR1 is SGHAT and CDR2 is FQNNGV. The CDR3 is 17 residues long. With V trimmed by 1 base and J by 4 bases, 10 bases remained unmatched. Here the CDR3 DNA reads TGTGCCAGCAGCTTAGCGACCAGCGGGAGGGCCAAATACGAGCAGTACTTC. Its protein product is CASSLATSGRAKYEQYF.

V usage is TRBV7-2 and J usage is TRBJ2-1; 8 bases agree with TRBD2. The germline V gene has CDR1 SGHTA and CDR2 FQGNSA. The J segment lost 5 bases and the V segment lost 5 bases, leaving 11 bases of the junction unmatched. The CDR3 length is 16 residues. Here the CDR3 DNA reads TGTGCCAGCAGCCCGGGGGGGGGCGGGAGAAACAATGAGCAGTTCTTC. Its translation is CASSPGGGGRNNEQFF.

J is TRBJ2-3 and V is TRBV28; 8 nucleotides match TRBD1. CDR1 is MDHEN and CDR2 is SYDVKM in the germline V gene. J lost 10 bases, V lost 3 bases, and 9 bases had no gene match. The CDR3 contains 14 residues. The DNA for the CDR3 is TGTGCCAGCAGTTTCTCCAGACAGGGGTCAGCGCAGTATTTT. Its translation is CASSFSRQGSAQYF.